The 14 T cell receptor beta chains below were found in one sample sequenced in a study of OX40 agonist ivuxolimab in advanced cancers. Here immunoSEQ multiplex PCR was the method, and the copy in TCRdb shows in-frame clones only, minus some. The data show about 73,000 clones, 75% to 95% seen once. The sequencing here drew on CD4+ or CD8+ T cells sorted from blood, taken in a trial of the OX40 agonist ivuxolimab. The receptor set was obtained from an adult with an advanced solid tumor such as melanoma, head and neck, liver or kidney cancer.

This chain uses TRBV7-8 with TRBJ2-7; possibly TRBD2 for D (6 bases). V was cut by 3 bases and J by 8 bases, with 17 bases left in between. The CDR3 contains 14 residues. CDR1 SGHVS and CDR2 FQNEAQ come from the germline V gene. The CDR3 is CASSFSGTEAKQYF. CDR3 in DNA: TGTGCCAGCAGCTTCTCCGGGACTGAAGCGAAGCAGTACTTC.

The chain links TRBV19 to TRBJ2-1; D ambiguous. Trimming pared 5 bases from V and 4 bases from J, leaving 18 bases between. The CDR3 is 16 amino acids. Germline CDR1 reads LNHDA; CDR2 reads SQIVND (reference sequence). CDR3 region: CASSPSGRVGYNEQFF. CDR3 DNA: TGTGCCAGTAGTCCCTCGGGTAGGGTAGGTTACAATGAGCAGTTCTTC.

The chain has TRBV28 and TRBJ1-4; possible D gene TRBD1, 6 bases. This CDR3 has 15 residues. V was shortened by 4 bases and J by 6 bases, with 15 bases between the two germline ends. CDR1 is MDHEN, CDR2 SYDVKM, per germline. The CDR3 DNA sequence: TGTGCCAGCAGTTCCCAGGGGTTGGGGGATGAAAAACTGTTTTTT. It yields the protein CASSSQGLGDEKLFF.

V is TRBV5-4 and J is TRBJ2-2, with a possible D match to TRBD2 (6 bases). The ends were cut back, 4 bases at V and 7 bases at J, with 14 bases in the middle. The CDR3 runs 14 residues. The germline V gene has CDR1 SGHNT and CDR2 YYREEE (reference sequence). CDR3 DNA sequence: TGTGCCAGCAGCCTGAATGGGGGGATCGGGGAGCTGTTTTTT. This translates into CASSLNGGIGELFF.

J is TRBJ2-4 and V is TRBV10-2; a possible D gene is TRBD2 (6 bases). Germline V lookup: CDR1 WSHSY, CDR2 SAAADI. The CDR3 has 13 residues. Trimming pared 4 bases from V and 5 bases from J, leaving 9 bases between. CDR3 nucleotide sequence: TGCGCCAGCAGTGGGGGGGTTCAAAACATTCAGTACTTC. It translates to CASSGGVQNIQYF.

The V and J genes are TRBV7-3 and TRBJ1-1, with a tentative D call TRBD1 (6 bases). CDR3 size: 13 residues. Per germline, CDR1 SGHTA and CDR2 FQGTGA. V was trimmed by 2 bases and J by 8 bases, leaving 12 bases between them. Here the CDR3 DNA reads TGTGCCAGCAGCTTATCGCAGGGGCGGGAAGCTTTCTTT. Residues: CASSLSQGREAFF.

The gene calls are TRBV6-1 and TRBJ2-1; D might be TRBD2 (6 bases). Trimming removed 10 bases from V and 0 bases from J, with 13 bases in between. Germline loops: CDR1 MNHNS, CDR2 SASEGT. This CDR3 spans 14 amino acids. This chain's CDR3 is CATVTSSSYNEQFF. For the CDR3, the DNA is TGTGCCACCGTCACTAGCAGCTCCTACAATGAGCAGTTCTTC.

The chain's CDR3 is CAISGEASLLYNEQFF. CDR3 DNA sequence: TGTGCCATCAGTGGGGAAGCTAGCTTGCTTTACAATGAGCAGTTCTTC. The chain combines TRBV10-3 with TRBJ2-1; weak D call: TRBD2 (5 bases). This CDR3 region has 16 residues. Trimming took off 4 bases at V and 4 bases at J, with 17 bases between the two ends. CDR1 and CDR2 (germline): ENHRY, SYGVKD.

The chain employs TRBV6-4 and TRBJ2-3; perhaps TRBD2 as D (6 bases). Trimming shortened V by 8 bases and J by 0 bases, and 24 bases separated the two germline ends. This CDR3 is built from 18 residues. CDR1 and CDR2 (germline): MRHNA, SNTAGT. CDR3 amino acids: CASLWRGTSYPSTDTQYF. Here the CDR3 DNA reads TGTGCCAGCCTCTGGCGGGGCACCTCTTACCCCAGCACAGATACGCAGTATTTT.

V gene TRBV7-2 combines with J gene TRBJ2-3, with D perhaps being TRBD1 or TRBD2 (5 bases each). Trimming removed 4 bases from V and 4 bases from J, with 12 bases in between. The CDR3 contains 14 residues. The V gene's germline CDR1 is SGHTA and CDR2 FQGNSA. The chain's CDR3 is CASSSRPGPDTQYF. The DNA for the CDR3 is TGTGCCAGCAGCTCACGTCCGGGGCCAGATACGCAGTATTTT.

The chain has TRBV29-1 and TRBJ2-1, with D possibly called TRBD1 or TRBD2 (5 bases each). V was clipped by 5 bases and J by 6 bases, with 8 bases between them. CDR3 length: 11 residues. Germline CDR1 SQVTM, CDR2 ANQGSEA. The CDR3 bases are TGCAGCGTTACCGGGGCCAATGAGCAGTTCTTC. It codes for CSVTGANEQFF.

The rearrangement uses TRBV28 and TRBJ2-5; D call uncertain. Germline V gives CDR1 MDHEN, CDR2 SYDVKM. This CDR3 is 14 amino acids long. V was trimmed by 6 bases and J by 2 bases, leaving 13 bases between them. CDR3 sequence reads: CASRPSGDQETQYF. The CDR3 DNA reads as TGTGCCAGCAGGCCCTCTGGGGATCAAGAGACCCAGTACTTC.

This clone has only one observation. The chain recombines TRBV5-1 with TRBJ2-7; D not resolved. There are 14 residues in the CDR3. V was shortened by 0 bases and J by 3 bases, with 10 bases between the two germline ends. Germline V gene lookup returns CDR1 SGHRS and CDR2 YFSETQ. In DNA form, the CDR3 reads TGCGCCAGCAGCTTGGCGGCAGAAGGCTACGAGCAGTACTTC. It translates to CASSLAAEGYEQYF.

The V and J genes are TRBV19 and TRBJ2-7; TRBD1 might be the D (5 bases). Per the germline V gene, CDR1 is LNHDA and CDR2 is SQIVND (reference sequence). This CDR3 has 13 residues. Between the trimmed V and J ends, which lost 3 bases and 4 bases, there was a span of 10 bases. Here the CDR3 reads CASSIGHPYEQYF. The CDR3, as DNA: TGTGCCAGTAGTATTGGACACCCATACGAGCAGTACTTC.